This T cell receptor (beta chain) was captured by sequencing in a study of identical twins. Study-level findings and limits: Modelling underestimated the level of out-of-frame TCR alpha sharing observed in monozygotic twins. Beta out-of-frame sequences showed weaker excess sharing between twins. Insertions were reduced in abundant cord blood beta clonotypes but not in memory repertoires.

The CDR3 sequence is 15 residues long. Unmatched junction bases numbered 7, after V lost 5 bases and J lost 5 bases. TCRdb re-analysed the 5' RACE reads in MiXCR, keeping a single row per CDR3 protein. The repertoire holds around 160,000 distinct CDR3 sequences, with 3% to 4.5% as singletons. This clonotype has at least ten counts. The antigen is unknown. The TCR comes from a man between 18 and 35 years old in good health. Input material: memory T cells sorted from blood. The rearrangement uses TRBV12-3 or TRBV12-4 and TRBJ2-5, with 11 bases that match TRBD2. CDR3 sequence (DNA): TGTGCCAGCAGTCCAGGGACTAGCGGAATGGAGACCCAGTACTTC. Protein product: CASSPGTSGMETQYF.